This TCR beta chain was documented in a study of graft-versus-host responses after intestinal transplantation. Study-level findings and limits: Recipient-marrow GvH clones were detected, some having first appeared in ileum or blood.

Assay: immunoSEQ multiplex PCR; the TCRdb copy retains only in-frame clones and omits some. The table records about 100,000 clones, about nine tenths of them present only once. Germline values: CDR1 SGHTA, CDR2 FQGTGA. The CDR3 extends over 13 amino acids. Trimming shortened V by 4 bases and J by 6 bases, and 12 bases separated the two germline ends. To note about this clone: Its antigen is unknown.

The starting material was unstimulated CD8+ T cells sorted from spleen or lymph node cells, obtained before intestinal transplant. The receptor was derived from a human donor who received an intestinal transplant. The chain couples TRBV7-3 to TRBJ1-1; D is uncertain. The CDR3 here is CASSSGLGPEAFF. CDR3 coding DNA: TGTGCCAGCAGCTCGGGGTTGGGCCCTGAAGCTTTCTTT.